These T cell receptor beta chains were read from a single sample in a study of T-cell memory formation after mild COVID-19. TCRdb passed the 5' RACE reads through MiXCR, listing each CDR3 protein once. The data show about 360,000 distinct CDR3 sequences, around 14% seen once. The sample consisted of PBMCs or a T cell subset sorted from them (not recorded which). These receptor sequences come from a man between 18 and 29 years old who had mild COVID-19 (a few samples of this study predate the infection). Cell type and time point are not known. CDR3s include the opening cysteine and the closing phenylalanine or tryptophan. Fields, in order: V gene, CDR3 length, clone size, D gene, J gene, CDR3 DNA, CDR3 protein. D genes are given only for firm matches. Clone size is given for some rows only: seen once, a few or many times, or a class if the clone is expanded.

TRBV7-8	15	few	.	TRBJ2-7	TGTGCCAGCAGCTTCTTGACAGGCGGTTCCTACGAGCAGTACTTC	CASSFLTGGSYEQYF
TRBV2	14	.	.	TRBJ1-6	TGTGCCACGACCGGGACATCGTATAATTCACCCCTCCACTTT	CATTGTSYNSPLHF
TRBV7-7	15	many	TRBD2	TRBJ2-1	TGTGCTAGCAGCTTAGAGGCTAGCGGGGGGAGTGAGCAGTTCTTC	CASSLEASGGSEQFF
TRBV12-3/TRBV12-4	15	.	.	TRBJ1-1	TGTGCCAGCAGTCTCCGCGGGACTTTGAACACTGAAGCTTTCTTT	CASSLRGTLNTEAFF
TRBV10-3	14	few	.	TRBJ2-7	TGTGCCATCCGCCGCGACTTAGGGGGGTACGAGCAGTACTTC	CAIRRDLGGYEQYF
TRBV7-8	16	.	.	TRBJ1-6	TGTGCCAGCAGCTCCAACTACAGGGACCGTAATTCACCCCTCCACTTT	CASSSNYRDRNSPLHF
TRBV12-3/TRBV12-4	15	.	.	TRBJ1-5	TGTGCCAGCAGTGGAGAGCGGAGAAGCAATCAGCCCCAGCATTTT	CASSGERRSNQPQHF
TRBV15	14	many	.	TRBJ1-4	TGTGCCACCAGCCTCCTAACACTTAATGAAAAACTGTTTTTT	CATSLLTLNEKLFF
TRBV20-1	14	.	TRBD1	TRBJ2-3	TGCAGTGCTGGGACAGGGACCAGCACAGATACGCAGTATTTT	CSAGTGTSTDTQYF
TRBV6-5	15	.	.	TRBJ1-5	TGTGCCAGCAGTTACAGGGGATCCCGCAATCAGCCCCAGCATTTT	CASSYRGSRNQPQHF
TRBV25-1	15	few	TRBD1	TRBJ1-1	TGTGCCAGCAGTGACCCGGGACAGGGATTGCCTGAAGCTTTCTTT	CASSDPGQGLPEAFF
TRBV5-1	14	.	.	TRBJ2-3	TGCGCCAGCGGGGCAGCGACTAGCACAGATACGCAGTATTTT	CASGAATSTDTQYF
TRBV6-2/TRBV6-3	16	few	.	TRBJ1-5	TGTGCCAGCAGTTACCCTTCCGACAGACCCAATCAGCCCCAGCATTTT	CASSYPSDRPNQPQHF
TRBV11-2	13	few	.	TRBJ2-3	TGTGCCAGCAGCTTAGAGCCCCTTAATACGCAGTATTTT	CASSLEPLNTQYF
TRBV25-1	16	.	.	TRBJ2-2	TGTGCCAGCAGTGAATCAACAGGGGAGGAAACCGGGGAGCTGTTTTTT	CASSESTGEETGELFF
TRBV28	17	few	.	TRBJ2-3	TGTGCCAGCAGTATAGTACGGGACTCTCTCACCCCAGATACGCAGTATTTT	CASSIVRDSLTPDTQYF
TRBV6-2/TRBV6-3	14	.	.	TRBJ2-7	TGTGCCAGCAGTTTAGAGAGGACCTACTACGAGCAGTACTTC	CASSLERTYYEQYF
TRBV6-2/TRBV6-3	15	.	.	TRBJ2-5	TGTGCCAGCAGTTACGCCCCAAGGGGACAAGAGACCCAGTACTTC	CASSYAPRGQETQYF
TRBV6-6	11	.	.	TRBJ2-5	TGTGCCAGCAGTTCTCCAGGGTTCCAGTACTTC	CASSSPGFQYF
TRBV6-5	16	.	.	TRBJ1-5	TGTGCCAGCAGCCCCCTCGGGGGCTATAGCAATCAGCCCCAGCATTTT	CASSPLGGYSNQPQHF
TRBV7-7	15	few	.	TRBJ2-5	TGTGCCAGCAGCTTAGATTTTTACAGGTTTGAGACCCAGTACTTC	CASSLDFYRFETQYF
TRBV5-1	15	many	TRBD1	TRBJ2-1	TGCGCCAGCAGCTTGGTGGACAGGGTCGACAATGAGCAGTTCTTC	CASSLVDRVDNEQFF
TRBV4-3	15	.	.	TRBJ2-5	TGCGCCAGCAGCCAAGATGTCCAGACTAAAGAGACCCAGTACTTC	CASSQDVQTKETQYF
TRBV18	17	.	.	TRBJ2-5	TGTGCCAGCTCAACGAATTCCCCTGCTGGGGAAGGAGAGACCCAGTACTTC	CASSTNSPAGEGETQYF
TRBV28	14	few	TRBD1	TRBJ2-7	TGTGCCAGCAGTCGTCCGGGACAGGCCTACGAGCAGTACTTC	CASSRPGQAYEQYF
TRBV7-9	15	.	TRBD1	TRBJ2-3	TGTGCCAGCAGCTCGGACAGGGGGAGCACAGATACGCAGTATTTT	CASSSDRGSTDTQYF
TRBV3-1	17	many	.	TRBJ2-2	TGTGCCAGCAGCCCTCGGTTCGGCGGAGGGGGGCGAGGGGAGCTGTTTTTT	CASSPRFGGGGRGELFF
TRBV11-2	17	.	TRBD2	TRBJ2-1	TGTGCCAGCAGCAAGACTCCCAGCGGGGGGATCTACAATGAGCAGTTCTTC	CASSKTPSGGIYNEQFF
TRBV5-1	15	.	TRBD2	TRBJ2-1	TGCGCCAGCAGCTTTAACGCGGGGGGGCCAAATGAGCAGTTCTTC	CASSFNAGGPNEQFF
TRBV10-3	14	.	TRBD1	TRBJ2-7	TGTGCCATCAGTTCCGGGACAGGGGTCTACGAGCAGTACTTC	CAISSGTGVYEQYF
TRBV27	14	few	.	TRBJ2-7	TGTGCCAGCAGACCCTGGGGCAGCTCCTACGAGCAGTACTTC	CASRPWGSSYEQYF
TRBV3-1	14	.	TRBD2	TRBJ2-1	TGTGCCAGCAGCTCTAGCGGGGGCTTCAATGAGCAGTTCTTC	CASSSSGGFNEQFF
TRBV28	12	.	.	TRBJ1-3	TGTGCCAGCGGGACGTTTGGAAACACCATATATTTT	CASGTFGNTIYF
TRBV7-2	13	few	.	TRBJ2-2	TGTGCCAGCAGCTATCGGACAACCGGGGAGCTGTTTTTT	CASSYRTTGELFF
TRBV12-3/TRBV12-4	14	few	.	TRBJ1-1	TGTGCCAGCAGTTGGGGGGACCTAGGGGGTGAAGCTTTCTTT	CASSWGDLGGEAFF
TRBV28	13	.	TRBD1	TRBJ1-6	TGTGCCAGCAGATTACAGGGGGATTCACCCCTCCACTTT	CASRLQGDSPLHF
TRBV20-1	14	.	TRBD1	TRBJ1-1	TGCAGTGCTAGAGGAGGACAGGGTGGCGCTGAAGCTTTCTTT	CSARGGQGGAEAFF
TRBV5-1	17	.	.	TRBJ1-3	TGCGCCAGCAGATTCGGGACCCTTGCCTCCTCTGGAAACACCATATATTTT	CASRFGTLASSGNTIYF
TRBV12-3/TRBV12-4	12	.	.	TRBJ1-1	TGTGCCAGCAGTTTCCTGAACACTGAAGCTTTCTTT	CASSFLNTEAFF
TRBV4-1	14	few	.	TRBJ2-5	TGCGCCAGCAGCCAAGGGAACGGGGCAGAGACCCAGTACTTC	CASSQGNGAETQYF
TRBV28	16	few	TRBD1	TRBJ1-5	TGTGCCAGCAGTACCTGGACAGGGGGCGGCAATCAGCCCCAGCATTTT	CASSTWTGGGNQPQHF
TRBV7-3	15	.	.	TRBJ2-7	TGTGCCAGCAGCTCACAGGGAGGGGGAGGCTACGAGCAGTACTTC	CASSSQGGGGYEQYF
TRBV20-1	14	.	.	TRBJ1-2	TGCAGTGCTAGAGATGCGGGACACTTCTATGGCTACACCTTC	CSARDAGHFYGYTF
TRBV5-5	16	.	.	TRBJ1-4	TGTGCCAGCAGCTTGTTCGGGGGGGCCGCAGGTGAAAAACTGTTTTTT	CASSLFGGAAGEKLFF
TRBV9	15	.	TRBD2	TRBJ2-2	TGTGCCAGCAGCGTCGGGGGGACTCAAGCCGGGGAGCTGTTTTTT	CASSVGGTQAGELFF
TRBV7-2	13	.	.	TRBJ2-7	TGTGCCAGCACCGGAGACACAGGCTACGAGCAGTACTTC	CASTGDTGYEQYF
TRBV5-1	15	.	TRBD1	TRBJ1-3	TGCGCCAGCAGCTCAGTTGGACAGGGTGGAAACACCATATATTTT	CASSSVGQGGNTIYF
TRBV20-1	15	few	.	TRBJ2-5	TGCAGTGCTAGAGTGTCACGCCGGGTTTGGGAGACCCAGTACTTC	CSARVSRRVWETQYF
TRBV11-3	13	.	.	TRBJ2-5	TGTGCCAGCAGCTTCGGGCAGGCCCAGGCCCAGTACTTC	CASSFGQAQAQYF
TRBV5-1	14	few	.	TRBJ1-1	TGCGCCAGCAGGCGGGACGGCGTGTCCACTGAAGCTTTCTTT	CASRRDGVSTEAFF
TRBV7-2	15	few	.	TRBJ2-3	TGTGCCAGCAGCTTACTCTCAACCCACACAGATACGCAGTATTTT	CASSLLSTHTDTQYF
TRBV18	16	few	TRBD1	TRBJ1-6	TGTGCCAGCTCACGGCGAGGGGGACAGTTAAATTCACCCCTCCACTTT	CASSRRGGQLNSPLHF